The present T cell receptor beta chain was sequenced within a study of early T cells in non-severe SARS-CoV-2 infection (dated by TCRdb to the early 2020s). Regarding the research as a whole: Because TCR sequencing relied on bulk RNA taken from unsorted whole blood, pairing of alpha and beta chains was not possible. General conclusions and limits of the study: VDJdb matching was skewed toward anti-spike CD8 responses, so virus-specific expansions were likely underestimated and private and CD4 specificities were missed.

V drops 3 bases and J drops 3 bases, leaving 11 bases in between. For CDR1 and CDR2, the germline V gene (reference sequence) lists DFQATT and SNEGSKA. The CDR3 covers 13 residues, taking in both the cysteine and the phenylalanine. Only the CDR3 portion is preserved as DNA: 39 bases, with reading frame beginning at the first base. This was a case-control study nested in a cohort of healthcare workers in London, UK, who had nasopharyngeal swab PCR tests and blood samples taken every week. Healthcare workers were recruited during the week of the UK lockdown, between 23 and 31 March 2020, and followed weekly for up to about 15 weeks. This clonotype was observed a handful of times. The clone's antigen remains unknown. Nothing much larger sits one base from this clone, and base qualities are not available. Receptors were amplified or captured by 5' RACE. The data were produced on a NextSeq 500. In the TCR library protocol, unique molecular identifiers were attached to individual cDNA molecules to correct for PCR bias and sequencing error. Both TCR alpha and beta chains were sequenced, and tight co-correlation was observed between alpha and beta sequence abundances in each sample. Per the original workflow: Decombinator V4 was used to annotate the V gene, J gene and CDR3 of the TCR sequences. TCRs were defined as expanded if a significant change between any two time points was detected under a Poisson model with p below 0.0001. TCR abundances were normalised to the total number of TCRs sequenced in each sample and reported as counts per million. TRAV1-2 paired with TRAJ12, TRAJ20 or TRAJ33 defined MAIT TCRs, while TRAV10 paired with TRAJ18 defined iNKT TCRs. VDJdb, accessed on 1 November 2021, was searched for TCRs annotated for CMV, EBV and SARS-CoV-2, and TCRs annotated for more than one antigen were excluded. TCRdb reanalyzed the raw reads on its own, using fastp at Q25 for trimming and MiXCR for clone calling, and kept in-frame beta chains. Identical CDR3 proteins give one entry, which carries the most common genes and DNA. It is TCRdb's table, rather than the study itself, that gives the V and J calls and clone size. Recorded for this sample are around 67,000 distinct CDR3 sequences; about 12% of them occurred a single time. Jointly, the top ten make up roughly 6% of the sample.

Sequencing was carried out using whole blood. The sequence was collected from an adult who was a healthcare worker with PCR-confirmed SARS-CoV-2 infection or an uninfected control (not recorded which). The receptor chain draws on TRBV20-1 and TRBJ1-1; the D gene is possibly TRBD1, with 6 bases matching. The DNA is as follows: TGCAGTGCTAGCAGGGGTCCGGACACTGAAGCTTTCTTT. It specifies CSASRGPDTEAFF.